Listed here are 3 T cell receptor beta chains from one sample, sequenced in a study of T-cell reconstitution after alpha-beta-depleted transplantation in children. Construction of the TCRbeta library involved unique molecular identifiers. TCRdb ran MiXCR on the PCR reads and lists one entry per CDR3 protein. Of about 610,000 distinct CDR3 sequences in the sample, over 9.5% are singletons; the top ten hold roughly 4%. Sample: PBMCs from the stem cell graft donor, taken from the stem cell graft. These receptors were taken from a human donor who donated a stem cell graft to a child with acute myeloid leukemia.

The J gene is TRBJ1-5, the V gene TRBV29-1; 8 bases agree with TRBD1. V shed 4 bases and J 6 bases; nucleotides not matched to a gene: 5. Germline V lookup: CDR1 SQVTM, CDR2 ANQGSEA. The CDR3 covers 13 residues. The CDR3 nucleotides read TGCAGCGTTGGGCAGGGGGCAGGTCAGCCCCAGCATTTT. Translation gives CSVGQGAGQPQHF.

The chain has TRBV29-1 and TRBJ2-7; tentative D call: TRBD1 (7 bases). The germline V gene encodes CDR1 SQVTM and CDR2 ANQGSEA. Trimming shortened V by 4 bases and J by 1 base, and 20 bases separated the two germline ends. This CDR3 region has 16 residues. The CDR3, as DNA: TGCAGCGTTGCCTCCCCGGAGGGGGCCGGGTCCTACGAGCAGTACTTC. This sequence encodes CSVASPEGAGSYEQYF.

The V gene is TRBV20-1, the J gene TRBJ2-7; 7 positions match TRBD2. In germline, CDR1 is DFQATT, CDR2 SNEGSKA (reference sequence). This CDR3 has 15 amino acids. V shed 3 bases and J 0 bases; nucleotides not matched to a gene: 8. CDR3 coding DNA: TGCAGTGCTAGTCGTCCCGGGAGGTTCTCCTACGAGCAGTACTTC. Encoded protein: CSASRPGRFSYEQYF.